This TCR beta chain is drawn from a study of T cells in Graves' hyperthyroidism and ophthalmopathy. Germline V lookup: CDR1 WSHSY, CDR2 SAAADI. The CDR3 loop spans 16 amino acids. Amplification targeted TCR beta CDR3 regions from RNA transcripts. HTBI primers were the set used in a first-round RT-PCR of the TCR CDR3. TCRdb ran MiXCR on the multiplex PCR reads and lists one entry per CDR3 protein. Of a few hundred thousand distinct CDR3 sequences in the sample, around 46% were seen once. The chain is built from TRBV10-2 and TRBJ2-5, with TRBD1 matching over 7 bases. The assigned J gene may be wrong: the sequence end matches TRBJ2-7 better. Sequenced: peripheral blood or thyroid tissue (not recorded which). The sequence derives from a woman aged 18-29 years with Graves' hyperthyroidism. The CDR3 bases are TGCGCCAGCAGCCCCGGACAGGATCGTTTTGGCTACGAGCAGTACTTC. Its translation: CASSPGQDRFGYEQYF.